Listed here are 2 T cell receptor delta chains from one sample, sequenced in a study of delta chains in infants with herpesvirus infections. PBMC RNA was reverse transcribed using gamma-chain- and delta-chain-specific primers. With CATT, TCRdb re-called clones from the RT-PCR reads. This table has about 880 delta-chain clones, about 35% appearing once. The input for sequencing was peripheral blood, taken at time point 2 of longitudinal follow-up. The origin of the receptors is a human donor who was a Ugandan infant, either HIV-exposed or HIV-unexposed (not recorded which).

This clone came up once. This chain joins TRDV1 and TRDJ1; D might be TRDD2 (6 bases). CDR1 TSWWSYY and CDR2 QGS come from the germline V gene. V lost 4 bases, J lost 7 bases, and 31 bases lay in between. The CDR3 length is 19 residues. This chain's CDR3 is CALGGPCRFLENAPGKLIF. The DNA for the CDR3 is TGTGCTCTTGGGGGCCCCTGCCGATTCCTAGAAAACGCTCCAGGTAAACTCATCTTT.

This chain links TRDV1 with TRDJ1; 10 positions agree with TRDD3. Germline V lookup: CDR1 TSWWSYY, CDR2 QGS. There are 22 residues in the CDR3. After removal of 1 base from V and 1 base from J, the junction contained 21 bases not matched to a gene. CDR3 protein: CALGEHGYPFTGGWKGTDKLIF. The DNA for the CDR3 is TGTGCTCTTGGGGAACACGGCTACCCCTTTACTGGGGGATGGAAGGGCACCGATAAACTCATCTTT.